The rows below give T cell receptor beta chains drawn from one sample of a study of molecular identifiers for immune sequencing clone quantification. MiXCR was run by TCRdb on the PCR reads, yielding one entry per CDR3 protein. The sample yields more than 450,000 distinct CDR3 sequences, about 25% seen once. The sample consisted of naive CD8+ T cells from blood, with Jurkat cell RNA spiked in. These receptors were collected from a human donor in good health. Some libraries in this study had Jurkat cell RNA spiked in. The CDR3 runs from the conserved cysteine through the conserved F or W.

TRBJ1-2 TRBV7-8 CASSRLTGGEGSYGYTF
TRBJ1-1 TRBV5-5 CASNLGQGASEAFF
TRBJ1-6 TRBV2 CASSVDRASPLHF
TRBJ2-3 TRBV7-9 CASSTSELAGGPISDTQYF
TRBJ2-7 TRBV20-1 CSARDLGYEQYF
TRBJ1-4 TRBV28 CASNTIQSQEKLFF
TRBJ1-1 TRBV4-3 CASSQDLSGYGWTEAFF
TRBJ2-7 TRBV4-3 CASSQDVGRGYEQYF
TRBJ2-3 TRBV20-1 CSASSLAGGPDTQYF
TRBJ2-7 TRBV12-3/TRBV12-4 CASSYSTRNEQYF
TRBJ1-5 TRBV30 CAWSVQRDLQPQHF
TRBJ2-7 TRBV29-1 CSVEVVGRSTTYEQYF
TRBJ1-1 TRBV24-1 CATSSRGRSDTEAFF
TRBJ2-1 TRBV29-1 CSVTSGVDYNEQFF
TRBJ2-7 TRBV30 CAWSRTGGFYEQYF
TRBJ2-1 TRBV3-1 CASSQDLGERGPFF
TRBJ1-5 TRBV4-1 CASSQDHQGGGNQPQHF
TRBJ2-3 TRBV9 CASSPEGGLGDTQYF
TRBJ2-3 TRBV6-1 CASSESRTAITDTQYF
TRBJ2-7 TRBV12-3/TRBV12-4 CASSWVGGFVYEQYF
TRBJ2-7 TRBV7-7 CASSLVQGAHEQYF
TRBJ2-7 TRBV20-1 CSARDRAGDLYEQYF
TRBJ2-1 TRBV27 CASGPSSYNEQFF
TRBJ2-3 TRBV7-2 CASSLVLAPSTDTQYF
TRBJ2-3 TRBV12-3/TRBV12-4 CASSLKASTTDTQYF
TRBJ2-5 TRBV6-1 CASRDSKETQYF
TRBJ1-4 TRBV7-9 CASSTWGNNEKLFF
TRBJ1-5 TRBV9 CASSEGGGNSNQPQHF
TRBJ1-1 TRBV7-9 CASSLLDRGARGGTEAFF
TRBJ2-6 TRBV7-8 CASSLRRPGYGANVLTF
TRBJ2-1 TRBV6-5 CASSYDSGNEQFF
TRBJ2-7 TRBV5-1 CASSLAVAAGMNYEQYF
TRBJ2-7 TRBV7-9 CASSSPGRDEQYF
TRBJ2-5 TRBV7-2 CASSFRDRGLEAQYF
TRBJ1-4 TRBV19 CASSIFLRVPDGKLFF
TRBJ2-7 TRBV3-1 CASSRGRAYEQYF
TRBJ1-5 TRBV12-5 CASPLNQPQHF
TRBJ1-1 TRBV7-9 CASSLGDTLRGAFF
TRBJ2-5 TRBV9 CASSVDGTGLETQYF
TRBJ2-2 TRBV11-3 CASSMGIGELFF
TRBJ2-3 TRBV15 CATRKTSKRTDTQYF
TRBJ2-3 TRBV11-1 CASSPDRNADTQYF
TRBJ2-6 TRBV28 CASSWRIKSSGANVLTF
TRBJ2-4 TRBV6-5 CASSYTPDKNIQYF
TRBJ1-5 TRBV4-1 CASSQVISNQPQHF
TRBJ2-4 TRBV3-1 CASSQVVAGRIAGAAKDIQYF
TRBJ1-5 TRBV4-3 CASSRDSSDQPQHF
TRBJ2-7 TRBV7-2 CASSLGSSGGGRFPEQYF
TRBJ2-7 TRBV27 CAAGTGASYEQYF
TRBJ2-2 TRBV6-5 CASSYSPGELFF
TRBJ1-5 TRBV5-8 CASSLWEGGQPQHF
TRBJ2-3 TRBV6-5 CASFWWAGPTDTQYF
TRBJ2-5 TRBV6-5 CASSQASYSIGTETQYF